This TCR beta chain was profiled in a study of CD8 T cells in Susac syndrome. TCR beta was sequenced from blood CD8+ and CD4+ T cells. TEMRA cells were FACS-enriched and CD8+ and CD4+ T cells negatively isolated. After removal of 7 bases from V and 7 bases from J, the junction contained 8 bases not matched to a gene. The CDR3 runs 14 residues. The germline V gene encodes CDR1 KGHDR and CDR2 SFDVKD. Study-level points and caveats: The number of individuals included in the study's TCR sequencing and HLA analysis was acknowledged as relatively small.

With regard to this clonotype: The antigen is not known.

The RNA, roughly 0.45 to 1 ug, was put through reverse transcription using random hexamers. TCR beta CDR3 was amplified by immunoSEQ covering 54 Vbeta and 13 Jbeta. TCRdb reprocessed the immunoSEQ multiplex PCR reads with MiXCR, giving one entry per CDR3 protein. In the table there are around 140,000 distinct CDR3 sequences, about 95% of which are singletons. Sequenced material: CD4+ T cells from PBMCs. This clonotype was obtained from a human donor with multiple sclerosis. The chain combines TRBV24-1 with TRBJ1-5, with 8 bases that match TRBD1. The CDR3 nucleotides read TGTGCCACCAGCGCCCAGGGGGCAAACCAGCCCCAGCATTTT. This encodes CATSAQGANQPQHF.